This TCR beta chain is from a study of T-cell memory formation after mild COVID-19. Each CDR3 protein gets one entry after TCRdb re-called the 5' RACE reads with MiXCR. The sample has about 350,000 distinct CDR3 sequences, roughly 15% seen once. This clonotype showed up just a few times. Its target is unknown. Between the trimmed V and J ends, which lost 0 bases and 1 base, there was a span of 7 bases. CDR1 is LNHDA and CDR2 is SQIVND in the germline V gene (reference sequence). The CDR3 has 14 residues. Study findings and constraints: Clones from the second wave (peaking day 37) had unconfirmed SARS-CoV-2 specificity. Contracting CD4+ clones lay largely in CM and EM, with CD8+ ones residing in EMRA.

Material: PBMCs or a T cell subset sorted from them (not recorded which). The TCR sequence derives from a man aged 18 to 30 who had mild COVID-19 (a few samples of this study predate the infection). Cell type and time point are not known. J is TRBJ2-7 and V is TRBV19, with D unclear. DNA for the CDR3: TGTGCCAGTAGTATAGATGGCAGTTCCTACGAGCAGTACGTC. It translates to CASSIDGSSYEQYV.